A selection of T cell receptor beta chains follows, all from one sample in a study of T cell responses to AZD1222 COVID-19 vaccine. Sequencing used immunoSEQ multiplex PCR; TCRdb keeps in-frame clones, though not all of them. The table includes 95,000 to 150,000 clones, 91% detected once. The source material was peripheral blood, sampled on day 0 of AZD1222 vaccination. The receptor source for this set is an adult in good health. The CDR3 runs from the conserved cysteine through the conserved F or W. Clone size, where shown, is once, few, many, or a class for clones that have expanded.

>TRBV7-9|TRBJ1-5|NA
CASSPGTGYSNQPQHF
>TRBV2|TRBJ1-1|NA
CASTREGRTEAFF
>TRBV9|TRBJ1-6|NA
CASSVGPGDNSPLHF
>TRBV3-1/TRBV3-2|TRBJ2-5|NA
CASSHLRGSGRETQYF
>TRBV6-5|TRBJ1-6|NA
CASSYRTGASPLHF
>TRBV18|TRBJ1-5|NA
CASSPMTGNDQPQHF
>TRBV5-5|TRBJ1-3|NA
CASIGGNTIYF
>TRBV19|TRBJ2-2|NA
CASGGPTENTGELFF
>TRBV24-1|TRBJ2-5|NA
CATSGGVKETQYF
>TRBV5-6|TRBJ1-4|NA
CASSLGPRQGEAMSLF
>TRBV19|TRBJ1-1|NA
CASRPPDIPSTEAFF
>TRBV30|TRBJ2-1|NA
CAWSVRILAGAHNEQFF
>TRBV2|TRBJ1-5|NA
CASSFSGLDQPQHF
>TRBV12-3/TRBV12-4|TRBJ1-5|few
CASSTGGPQHF
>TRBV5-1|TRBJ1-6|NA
CASSRGQPRNSPLHF